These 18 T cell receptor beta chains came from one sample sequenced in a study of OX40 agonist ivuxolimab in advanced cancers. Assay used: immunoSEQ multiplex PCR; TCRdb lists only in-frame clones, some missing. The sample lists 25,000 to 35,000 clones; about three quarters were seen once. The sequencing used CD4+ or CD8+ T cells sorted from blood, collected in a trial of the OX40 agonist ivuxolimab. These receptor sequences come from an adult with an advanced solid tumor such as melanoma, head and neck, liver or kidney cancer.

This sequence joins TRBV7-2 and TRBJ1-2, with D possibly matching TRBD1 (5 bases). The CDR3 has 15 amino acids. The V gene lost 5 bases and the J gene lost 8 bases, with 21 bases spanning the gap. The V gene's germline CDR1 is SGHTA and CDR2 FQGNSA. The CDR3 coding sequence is TGTGCCAGCAGCCCTCAAAACAACCCAGGGAGCGGCTACACCTTC. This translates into CASSPQNNPGSGYTF.

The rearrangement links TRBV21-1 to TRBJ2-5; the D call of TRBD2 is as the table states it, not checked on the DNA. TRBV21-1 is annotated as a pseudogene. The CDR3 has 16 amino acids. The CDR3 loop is CASSKGFAGVQETQYF. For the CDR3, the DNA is TGTGCCAGCAGCAAAGGATTCGCGGGGGTCCAAGAGACCCAGTACTTC.

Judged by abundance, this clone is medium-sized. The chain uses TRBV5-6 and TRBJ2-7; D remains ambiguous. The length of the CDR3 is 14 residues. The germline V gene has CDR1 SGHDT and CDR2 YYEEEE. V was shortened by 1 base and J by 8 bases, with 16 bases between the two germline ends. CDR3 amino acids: CASSLTDNYEQQYF. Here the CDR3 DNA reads TGTGCCAGCAGCTTGACAGATAACTACGAGCAGCAGTACTTC.

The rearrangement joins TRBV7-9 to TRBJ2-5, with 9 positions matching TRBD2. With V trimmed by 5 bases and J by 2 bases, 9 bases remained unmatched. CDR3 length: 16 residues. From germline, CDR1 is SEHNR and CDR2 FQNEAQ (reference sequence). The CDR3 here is CASSIGRGGVQETQYF. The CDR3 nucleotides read TGTGCCAGCAGCATCGGGCGGGGGGGCGTACAAGAGACCCAGTACTTC. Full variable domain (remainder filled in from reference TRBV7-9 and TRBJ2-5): DTGVSQNPRHKITKRGQNVTFRCDPISEHNRLYWYRQTLGQGPEFLTYFQNEAQLEKSRLLSDRFSAERPKGSFSTLEIQRTEQGDSAMYLCASSIGRGGVQETQYFGPGTRLLVL.

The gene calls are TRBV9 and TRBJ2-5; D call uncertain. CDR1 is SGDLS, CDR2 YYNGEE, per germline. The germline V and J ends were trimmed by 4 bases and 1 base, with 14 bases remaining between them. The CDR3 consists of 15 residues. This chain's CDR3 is CASSLYGGIQETQYF. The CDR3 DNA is TGTGCCAGCAGCCTATATGGTGGGATCCAAGAGACCCAGTACTTC.

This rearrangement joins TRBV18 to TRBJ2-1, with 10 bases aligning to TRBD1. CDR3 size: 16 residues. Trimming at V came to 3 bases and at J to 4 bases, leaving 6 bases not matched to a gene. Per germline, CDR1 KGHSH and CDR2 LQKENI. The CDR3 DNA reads TGTGCCAGCTCACCGCGGGACAGGGGTTTTTACAATGAGCAGTTCTTC. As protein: CASSPRDRGFYNEQFF.

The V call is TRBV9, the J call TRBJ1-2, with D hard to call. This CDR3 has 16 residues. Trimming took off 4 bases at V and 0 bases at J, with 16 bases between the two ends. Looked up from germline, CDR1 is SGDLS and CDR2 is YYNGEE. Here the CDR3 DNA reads TGTGCCAGCAGCTACTCCTACCCATTCCCTAACTATGGCTACACCTTC. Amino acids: CASSYSYPFPNYGYTF.

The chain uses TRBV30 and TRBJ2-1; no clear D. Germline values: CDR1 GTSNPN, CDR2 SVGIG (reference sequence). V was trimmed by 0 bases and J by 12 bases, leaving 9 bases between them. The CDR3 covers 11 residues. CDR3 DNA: TGTGCCTGGAGTGTATCCTTTAGGCAGTTCTTC. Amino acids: CAWSVSFRQFF.

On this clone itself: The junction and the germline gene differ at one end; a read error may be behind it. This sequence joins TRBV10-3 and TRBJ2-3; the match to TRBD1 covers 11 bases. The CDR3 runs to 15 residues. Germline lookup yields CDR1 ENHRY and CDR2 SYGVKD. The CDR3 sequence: CAIRQGQGETGTQYF. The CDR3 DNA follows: TGTGCCATACGCCAGGGACAGGGGGAGACAGGTACGCAGTATTTT.

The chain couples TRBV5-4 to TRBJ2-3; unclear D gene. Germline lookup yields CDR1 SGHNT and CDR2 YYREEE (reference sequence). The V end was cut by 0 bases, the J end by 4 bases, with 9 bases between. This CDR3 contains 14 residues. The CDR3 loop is CASSLGSTPDTQYF. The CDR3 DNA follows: TGTGCCAGCAGCTTGGGTTCCACCCCAGATACGCAGTATTTT.

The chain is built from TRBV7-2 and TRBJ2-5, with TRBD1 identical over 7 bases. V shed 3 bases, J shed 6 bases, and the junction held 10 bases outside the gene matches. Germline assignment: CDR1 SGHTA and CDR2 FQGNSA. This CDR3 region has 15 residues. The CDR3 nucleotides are TGTGCCAGCAGCTTTGGCAGACAGGGCGTGAAGACCCAGTACTTC. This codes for CASSFGRQGVKTQYF.

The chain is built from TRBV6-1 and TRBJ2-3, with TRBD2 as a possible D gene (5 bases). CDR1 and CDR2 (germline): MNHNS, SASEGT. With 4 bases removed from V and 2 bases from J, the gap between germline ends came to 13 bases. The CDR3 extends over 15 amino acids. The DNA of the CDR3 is TGTGCCAGCAGTGGAACTAGGGTGAACACAGATACGCAGTATTTT. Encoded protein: CASSGTRVNTDTQYF.

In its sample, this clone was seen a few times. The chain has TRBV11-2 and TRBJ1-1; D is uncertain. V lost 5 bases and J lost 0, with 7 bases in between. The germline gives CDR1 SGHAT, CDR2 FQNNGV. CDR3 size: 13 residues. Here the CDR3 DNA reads TGTGCCAGCAGCCTCGGGATGAACACTGAAGCTTTCTTT. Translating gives CASSLGMNTEAFF.

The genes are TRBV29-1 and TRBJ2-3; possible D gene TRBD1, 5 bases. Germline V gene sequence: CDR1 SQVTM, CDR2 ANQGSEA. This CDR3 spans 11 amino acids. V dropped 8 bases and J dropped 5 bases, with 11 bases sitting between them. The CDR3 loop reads CSFPRGDTQYF. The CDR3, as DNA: TGCAGCTTCCCTAGGGGAGATACGCAGTATTTT.

The CDR3 nucleotides read TGTGCCAGCAGGTACGGACCAGGCAACTATGGCTACACCTTC. Its translation is CASRYGPGNYGYTF. This chain connects TRBV6-1 to TRBJ1-2, with D hard to call. Looked up from germline, CDR1 is MNHNS and CDR2 is SASEGT. This CDR3 spans 14 amino acids. V was trimmed by 6 bases and J by 2 bases, leaving 13 bases between them.

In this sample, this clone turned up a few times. The CDR3 is CASSPSGGVEQFF. DNA for the CDR3: TGTGCCAGCTCACCTAGCGGGGGGGTTGAGCAGTTCTTC. This chain uses TRBV18 with TRBJ2-1, with 11 bases fitting TRBD2. The CDR3 extends over 13 amino acids. Germline-derived CDR1 and CDR2 are KGHSH and LQKENI. The trim removed 3 bases at V and 9 bases at J, leaving 1 base unmatched.

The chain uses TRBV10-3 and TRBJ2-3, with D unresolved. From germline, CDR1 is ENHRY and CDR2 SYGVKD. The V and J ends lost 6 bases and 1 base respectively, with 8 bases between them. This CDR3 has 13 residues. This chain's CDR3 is CAIRDEGTDTQYF. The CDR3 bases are TGTGCCATCAGGGACGAAGGCACAGATACGCAGTATTTT.

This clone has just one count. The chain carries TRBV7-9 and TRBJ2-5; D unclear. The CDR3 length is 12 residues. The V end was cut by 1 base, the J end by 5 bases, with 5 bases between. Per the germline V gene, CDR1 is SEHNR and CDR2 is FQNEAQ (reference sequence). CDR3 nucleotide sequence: TGTGCCAGCAGCTTAGGTTTGGAGACCCAGTACTTC. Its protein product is CASSLGLETQYF.